The 29 T cell receptor beta chains in this list originate from one sample, sequenced in a study of blood T cell repertoires in COVID-19. Here immunoSEQ multiplex PCR was the method, and the copy in TCRdb shows in-frame clones only, minus some. The data show about 150,000 clones, about 80% seen once. Source material: PBMCs or T cells enriched from blood (not recorded which). The origin of the receptors is a man in his forties or fifties who had recovered from COVID-19.

This clone occurred once. The rearrangement links TRBV13 to TRBJ1-5; D is unresolved. The CDR3 sequence is 15 residues long. The V and J ends lost 1 base and 4 bases respectively, with 11 bases between them. The germline gives CDR1 PRHDT, CDR2 FYEKMQ (reference sequence). CDR3 DNA: TGTGCCAGCAGCTTAGCGGGGAAAGGGAATCAGCCCCAGCATTTT. Translation gives CASSLAGKGNQPQHF.

V gene TRBV4-3 combines with J gene TRBJ1-5, with D perhaps matching TRBD1 (5 bases). The CDR3 sequence is 15 residues long. Germline V gene data show CDR1 as LGHNA and CDR2 as YSLEER. V was clipped by 4 bases and J by 1 base, with 11 bases between them. The CDR3 here is CASSPDGGSNQPQHF. In DNA, the CDR3 is TGCGCCAGCAGCCCGGATGGGGGGAGCAATCAGCCCCAGCATTTT.

This clone was recorded only once. The V call is TRBV7-8, the J call TRBJ1-5; D not certain. CDR1 is SGHVS, CDR2 FQNEAQ, per germline. The germline V and J ends were trimmed by 1 base and 5 bases, with 6 bases remaining between them. The CDR3 totals 13 residues. The CDR3 reads CASSLGPDQPQHF. The DNA for the CDR3 is TGTGCCAGCAGCTTAGGCCCGGATCAGCCCCAGCATTTT.

This clone was seen once. The genes are TRBV11-1 and TRBJ1-6; D gene ambiguous. The germline CDR1 and CDR2 sequences are SGHAT and FQDESV (reference sequence). This CDR3 is 14 amino acids long. The V and J ends lost 3 bases and 5 bases respectively, with 8 bases between them. The CDR3 here is CASSFRGNNSPLHF. The DNA of the CDR3 is TGTGCCAGCAGCTTCCGGGGAAATAATTCACCCCTCCACTTT. Combining the CDR3 with reference TRBV11-1 and TRBJ1-6 gives the whole variable domain EAEVAQSPRYKITEKSQAVAFWCDPISGHATLYWYRQILGQGPELLVQFQDESVVDDSQLPKDRFSAERLKGVDSTLKIQPAELGDSAMYLCASSFRGNNSPLHFGNGTRLTVT.

The chain uses TRBV9 and TRBJ1-2; TRBD1 is a possible D gene (5 bases). Trimming took off 0 bases at V and 2 bases at J, with 5 bases between the two ends. The germline CDR1 and CDR2 sequences are SGDLS and YYNGEE. The CDR3 spans 13 residues. CDR3 DNA sequence: TGTGCCAGCAGCGTAGACAGGAACTATGGCTACACCTTC. Translation: CASSVDRNYGYTF.

The genes are TRBV7-9 and TRBJ2-7, with 13 nucleotides matching TRBD2. Germline values: CDR1 SEHNR, CDR2 FQNEAQ (reference sequence). CDR3 length equals 17 residues. V shed 4 bases and J 7 bases; nucleotides not matched to a gene: 13. The CDR3 nucleotides are TGTGCCAGCAGCTCATCTCCCACTAGCGGGGGGGCGCGGGAGCAGTACTTC. Encoded protein: CASSSSPTSGGAREQYF.

This rearrangement joins TRBV18 to TRBJ1-3; D might be TRBD1 (5 bases). The CDR3 is 15 amino acids. Germline CDR1 and CDR2: KGHSH and LQKENI. Trimming pared 2 bases from V and 0 bases from J, leaving 8 bases between. The CDR3 nucleotides are TGTGCCAGCTCACCAGGACACGGCTCTGGAAACACCATATATTTT. As protein: CASSPGHGSGNTIYF.

The genes are TRBV7-9 and TRBJ1-1, with TRBD1 matching 9 bases. The V gene end was trimmed by 4 bases and the J gene end by 1 base; junction bases not matched to a gene: 1. The CDR3 is 14 amino acids. Per the germline V gene, CDR1 is SEHNR and CDR2 is FQNEAQ (reference sequence). CDR3: CASSSGQGNTEAFF. The CDR3, as DNA: TGTGCCAGCAGCTCGGGACAGGGGAACACTGAAGCTTTCTTT.

The J gene is TRBJ1-5, the V gene TRBV10-2, with 8 bases fitting TRBD1. Germline CDR1 and CDR2: WSHSY and SAAADI. The CDR3 covers 15 residues. Trimming at V came to 6 bases and at J to 6 bases, leaving 10 bases not matched to a gene. The CDR3 nucleotides read TGCGCCAGCAGAATGTCGTGGGACAGGAGTCAGCCCCAGCATTTT. Protein sequence: CASRMSWDRSQPQHF.

This chain connects TRBV6-2 or TRBV6-3 to TRBJ1-5; no reliable D call. The CDR3 has 14 residues. Germline V CDR1 and CDR2: MNHEY, SVGEGT. Trimming left V 2 bases short and J 3 bases short, with 8 bases between. CDR3 protein: CASSYTSFNQPQHF. CDR3 coding DNA: TGTGCCAGCAGTTACACGAGTTTCAATCAGCCCCAGCATTTT.

This clone occurred once. The chain carries TRBV25-1 and TRBJ1-3; tentative D call: TRBD1 (5 bases). There are 13 residues in the CDR3. V was clipped by 10 bases and J by 0 bases, with 10 bases between them. CDR1 is MGHDK, CDR2 SYGVNS, per germline. The CDR3 DNA sequence: TGTGCCACCGCGACAGTCTCTGGAAACACCATATATTTT. Translating gives CATATVSGNTIYF.

V is TRBV25-1 and J is TRBJ2-1, with D perhaps TRBD1 (7 bases). Trimming shortened V by 2 bases and J by 5 bases, and 13 bases separated the two germline ends. The CDR3 has 15 amino acids. CDR1 is MGHDK and CDR2 is SYGVNS in the germline V gene. CDR3 residues: CASSEGQGGHNEQFF. In DNA form, the CDR3 reads TGTGCCAGCAGTGAAGGCCAGGGGGGCCACAATGAGCAGTTCTTC.

The chain links TRBV20-1 to TRBJ1-1, with D possibly matching TRBD1 (5 bases). This CDR3 contains 13 residues. Germline V gene lookup returns CDR1 DFQATT and CDR2 SNEGSKA (reference sequence). V gave up 3 bases and J gave up 6 bases, with 14 bases separating them. The CDR3 nucleotides are TGCAGTGCTAGTCGCGGAGCGGGGGCTGAAGCTTTCTTT. As protein: CSASRGAGAEAFF.

The rearrangement uses TRBV12-3 or TRBV12-4 and TRBJ2-7, with D uncertain. The CDR3 has 11 amino acids. The V and J ends lost 6 bases and 4 bases respectively, with 7 bases between them. The CDR3 loop reads CASSPGYEQYF. DNA for the CDR3: TGTGCCAGCAGCCCCGGGTACGAGCAGTACTTC.

Only one count was recorded for this clone. The chain links TRBV19 to TRBJ2-2, with 8 bases identical to TRBD2. Germline V lookup: CDR1 LNHDA, CDR2 SQIVND (reference sequence). The CDR3 runs to 14 residues. V shed 9 bases, J shed 3 bases, and the junction held 6 bases outside the gene matches. This CDR3 reads CASNSGVHTGELFF. The CDR3 DNA reads TGTGCCAGCAATAGCGGGGTGCACACCGGGGAGCTGTTTTTT. Combining the CDR3 with reference TRBV19 and TRBJ2-2 gives the whole variable domain DGGITQSPKYLFRKEGQNVTLSCEQNLNHDAMYWYRQDPGQGLRLIYYSQIVNDFQKGDIAEGYSVSREKKESFPLTVTSAQKNPTAFYLCASNSGVHTGELFFGEGSRLTVL.

The chain joins TRBV7-2 to TRBJ1-1; D might be TRBD1 (6 bases). The CDR3 length is 14 residues. With 4 bases removed from V and 1 base from J, the gap between germline ends came to 10 bases. Germline V gene sequence: CDR1 SGHTA, CDR2 FQGNSA. CDR3 protein: CASSSGTTNTEAFF. For the CDR3, the DNA is TGTGCCAGCAGCTCCGGGACAACGAACACTGAAGCTTTCTTT.

This clone turned up a few times. The gene calls are TRBV7-8 and TRBJ1-5; maybe TRBD1 (5 bases). Germline V lookup: CDR1 SGHVS, CDR2 FQNEAQ. Trimming stripped 1 base from V and 2 bases from J, with 12 bases between. The CDR3 is 16 residues long. The CDR3 DNA reads as TGTGCCAGCAGCTTAGTGGGGGGTTGGGGCAATCAGCCCCAGCATTTT. This gives the protein CASSLVGGWGNQPQHF. The whole variable domain, remainder taken from reference TRBV7-8 and TRBJ1-5, is GAGVSQSPRYKVAKRGQDVALRCDPISGHVSLFWYQQALGQGPEFLTYFQNEAQLDKSGLPSDRFFAERPEGSVSTLKIQRTQQEDSAVYLCASSLVGGWGNQPQHFGDGTRLSIL.

The genes are TRBV6-8 and TRBJ2-3, with D possibly being TRBD1 (6 bases). Germline V gives CDR1 MNHGY, CDR2 SAAAGT. The V gene lost 8 bases and the J gene lost 1 base, with 19 bases spanning the gap. This CDR3 comprises 16 residues. The CDR3 spells CASAQLGAGGTDTQYF. The CDR3 DNA reads as TGTGCCAGCGCACAGTTAGGGGCAGGGGGCACAGATACGCAGTATTTT.

V gene TRBV29-1 combines with J gene TRBJ1-1, with 7 bases lining up with TRBD1. Germline values: CDR1 SQVTM, CDR2 ANQGSEA. V dropped 6 bases and J dropped 5; count of bases not matched to a gene: 15. This CDR3 spans 15 amino acids. The CDR3, as DNA: TGCAGCGTCCAAGGGGGCCAGGGGGTAGGAACTGAAGCTTTCTTT. Protein sequence: CSVQGGQGVGTEAFF.

This clone was observed a single time. The V gene is TRBV3-1 (or the pseudogene TRBV3-2), the J gene TRBJ1-2, with 12 bases that match TRBD1. After removal of 4 bases from V and 8 bases from J, the junction contained 11 bases not matched to a gene. The CDR3 totals 16 residues. Germline V gene data show CDR1 as LGHDT and CDR2 as YNNKEL (reference sequence). The CDR3 DNA reads as TGTGCCAGCAGCCCCTCCTCCGGGACAGGGGGCAGGGGCTACACCTTC. Its protein is CASSPSSGTGGRGYTF.

This clone has just one count. The genes are TRBV6-2 or TRBV6-3 and TRBJ1-2, with TRBD1 identical over 10 bases. CDR3 length: 16 amino acids. Trimming took 4 bases from V and 4 from J; bases not matched to a gene: 9. CDR1 MNHEY and CDR2 SVGEGT come from the germline V gene. CDR3 amino acids: CASSSGQGTFPYGYTF. CDR3 coding DNA: TGTGCCAGCAGTTCGGGACAGGGGACCTTCCCCTATGGCTACACCTTC.

The CDR3 sequence: CASSQVGTGYGYTF. For the CDR3, the DNA is TGTGCCAGCAGCCAAGTCGGGACAGGCTATGGCTACACCTTC. The chain has TRBV3-1 (or the pseudogene TRBV3-2) and TRBJ1-2; TRBD1 aligns across 8 bases. The CDR3 spans 14 residues. Germline CDR1 and CDR2: LGHDT and YNNKEL (reference sequence). The J segment lost 4 bases and the V segment lost 1 base, leaving 2 bases of the junction unmatched.

This clone was counted a few times. The chain's CDR3 is CASSLEAGTTYGYTF. CDR3 nucleotides: TGCGCCAGCAGCTTGGAGGCGGGTACAACGTATGGCTACACCTTC. The rearrangement joins TRBV5-1 to TRBJ1-2; D unclear. There are 15 residues in the CDR3. Trimming cost V 0 bases and J 5 bases, with 14 bases left between them. Germline CDR1 reads SGHRS; CDR2 reads YFSETQ.

The chain is built from TRBV20-1 and TRBJ1-4, with D possibly matching TRBD1 (6 bases). This CDR3 contains 15 residues. The V end lost 3 bases, the J end lost 0 bases, and 11 bases lay between the germline ends. Germline CDR1 DFQATT, CDR2 SNEGSKA (reference sequence). In DNA form, the CDR3 reads TGCAGTGCTAGTCAGGACAGTGCAACTAATGAAAAACTGTTTTTT. Protein product: CSASQDSATNEKLFF.

The genes are TRBV7-9 and TRBJ2-5; 7 nucleotides align to TRBD2. Trimming at V came to 1 base and at J to 1 base, leaving 12 bases not matched to a gene. CDR1 is SEHNR, CDR2 FQNEAQ, per germline (reference sequence). This CDR3 has 18 amino acids. CDR3 sequence reads: CASSLEGVWRGTQETQYF. The CDR3, as DNA: TGTGCCAGCAGCTTAGAGGGCGTGTGGCGGGGGACCCAAGAGACCCAGTACTTC.

The rearrangement joins TRBV7-2 to TRBJ2-5, with 9 bases identical to TRBD2. The CDR3 is made up of 16 amino acids. With V trimmed by 1 base and J by 5 bases, 8 bases remained unmatched. Germline V gene lookup returns CDR1 SGHTA and CDR2 FQGNSA. Here the CDR3 DNA reads TGTGCCAGCAGCTTAGGACTAGCGGAACTTCGGGAGACCCAGTACTTC. This encodes CASSLGLAELRETQYF.

V is TRBV19 and J is TRBJ2-7, with 8 bases that match TRBD1. There are 16 residues in the CDR3. CDR1 and CDR2 from the germline V gene are LNHDA and SQIVND (reference sequence). V lost 5 bases, J lost 7 bases, and 16 bases stayed unmatched. Written as DNA, the CDR3 is TGTGCCAGTAGTCTACTTCGAGGACAGGGCCCCACGGAGCAGTACTTC. Amino acid sequence: CASSLLRGQGPTEQYF.

The chain employs TRBV4-3 and TRBJ1-2; D not certain. CDR3 length equals 14 residues. Trimming stripped 4 bases from V and 2 bases from J, with 11 bases between. Germline V gene data show CDR1 as LGHNA and CDR2 as YSLEER. In nucleotides, the CDR3 is TGCGCCAGCAGCCCCCTCGCGGGGAACTATGGCTACACCTTC. Residues: CASSPLAGNYGYTF.

The rearrangement uses TRBV18 and TRBJ2-1; TRBD2 matches at 14 bases. Trimming at V came to 2 bases and at J to 8 bases, leaving 11 bases not matched to a gene. This CDR3 is 18 amino acids long. CDR1 is KGHSH, CDR2 LQKENI, per germline. The CDR3 sequence is CASSPFLTSGGAGYEQFF. CDR3 bases: TGTGCCAGCTCACCATTTCTGACTAGCGGGGGGGCCGGCTATGAGCAGTTCTTC.